This TCR beta chain was observed in a study of blood T cell repertoires in COVID-19. Whole-study context: T cells, B-cell-depleted T cells, or PBMCs provided the cDNA or gDNA that served as material.

A single count supports this clone. Assay used: immunoSEQ multiplex PCR; TCRdb lists only in-frame clones, some missing. The sample has more than 95,000 clones, roughly nine tenths seen once. The length of the CDR3 is 15 residues. Trimming cost V 4 bases and J 7 bases; bases outside gene matches: 5. The germline gives CDR1 SGHRS, CDR2 YFSETQ. The chain carries TRBV5-1 and TRBJ1-6; TRBD1 matches at 10 bases. The specimen sequenced was peripheral blood. This sequence was found in a human donor in a cohort sampled during active COVID-19. CDR3 residues: CASSLTGGTNSPLHF. Here the CDR3 DNA reads TGCGCCAGCAGCCTGACAGGGGGCACGAATTCACCCCTCCACTTT.